The 32 T cell receptor beta chains below were found in one sample sequenced in a study of blood T cell repertoires in COVID-19. The assay was immunoSEQ multiplex PCR, and TCRdb's table has in-frame clones only and misses some. This table has approximately 110,000 clones, 81% appearing once. Specimen: peripheral blood. Receptors were obtained from a woman aged 70-85 years with acute or convalescent COVID-19.

The CDR3 protein is CASSDGQGGNNQPQHF. The CDR3 DNA follows: TGTGCCAGCAGCGACGGACAGGGGGGCAACAATCAGCCCCAGCATTTT. The chain recombines TRBV9 with TRBJ1-5; 10 positions agree with TRBD1. Trimming at V came to 3 bases and at J to 3 bases, leaving 6 bases not matched to a gene. The CDR3 length is 16 residues. CDR1 SGDLS and CDR2 YYNGEE come from the germline V gene.

This clone showed up just a few times. This sequence joins TRBV28 and TRBJ2-7; TRBD1 matches 10 bases. V lost 4 bases to trimming and J lost 6 bases; unmatched junction nucleotides: 9. CDR1 is MDHEN and CDR2 is SYDVKM in the germline V gene. The CDR3 extends over 15 amino acids. The DNA of the CDR3 is TGTGCCAGCAGTTCCCCGGGACAGGGGATAGGCGAGCAGTACTTC. This sequence encodes CASSSPGQGIGEQYF.

CDR3 nucleotide sequence: TGTGCCAGTAGTAACGAGCTTAACACTGAAGCTTTCTTT. Amino acids: CASSNELNTEAFF. V is TRBV19 and J is TRBJ1-1; no definite D call. The CDR3 runs to 13 residues. In germline, CDR1 is LNHDA, CDR2 SQIVND (reference sequence). V lost 4 bases, J lost 2 bases, and 8 bases lay in between.

This chain links TRBV29-1 with TRBJ2-3; D uncertain. The CDR3 runs 12 residues. Trimming removed 4 bases at V and 4 bases at J, with 9 bases between. Germline CDR1 is SQVTM and CDR2 is ANQGSEA. CDR3 residues: CSVGGSPDTQYF. In nucleotides, the CDR3 is TGCAGCGTTGGCGGCAGTCCAGATACGCAGTATTTT.

The chain employs TRBV5-4 and TRBJ2-5, with 10 bases lining up with TRBD1. J lost 5 bases, V lost 0 bases, and 4 bases had no gene match. The CDR3 runs to 15 residues. Germline assignment: CDR1 SGHNT and CDR2 YYREEE (reference sequence). The CDR3 DNA follows: TGTGCCAGCAGCTTGGATCCGGGACAGGGGGAGACCCAGTACTTC. The encoded protein is CASSLDPGQGETQYF. Together with reference TRBV5-4 and TRBJ2-5, the CDR3 gives the full variable domain: ETGVTQSPTHLIKTRGQQVTLRCSSQSGHNTVSWYQQALGQGPQFIFQYYREEENGRGNFPPRFSGLQFPNYSSELNVNALELDDSALYLCASSLDPGQGETQYFGPGTRLLVL.

This clone was observed a single time. This chain links TRBV5-4 with TRBJ1-2; the D gene is possibly TRBD1 (5 bases). The ends were cut back, 6 bases at V and 4 bases at J, with 7 bases in the middle. Per germline, CDR1 SGHNT and CDR2 YYREEE (reference sequence). The CDR3 extends over 11 amino acids. CDR3 DNA sequence: TGTGCCAGCACAGGGCCCTATGGCTACACCTTC. Translating gives CASTGPYGYTF.

This chain connects TRBV30 to TRBJ2-3, with a weak D call TRBD1 (5 bases). V lost 7 bases to trimming and J lost 0 bases, with 11 bases between them. CDR3 length: 13 amino acids. Germline V gene lookup returns CDR1 GTSNPN and CDR2 SVGIG (reference sequence). In DNA, the CDR3 is TGTGCCTTAAGGGGCTCTAGCACAGATACGCAGTATTTT. Translated: CALRGSSTDTQYF.

The chain employs TRBV6-5 and TRBJ1-2; possibly TRBD1 for D (6 bases). The CDR3 loop spans 13 amino acids. V was clipped by 2 bases and J by 6 bases, with 10 bases between them. CDR1 and CDR2 from the germline V gene are MNHEY and SVGAGI. The CDR3: CASSYGAGDGYTF. The CDR3 bases are TGTGCCAGCAGTTACGGGGCAGGGGATGGCTACACCTTC.

This clone was seen a single time. The chain is built from TRBV20-1 and TRBJ2-5; possibly TRBD2 for D (6 bases). CDR1 and CDR2 (germline): DFQATT, SNEGSKA (reference sequence). The CDR3 covers 12 residues. V lost 3 bases and J 5 bases, leaving 10 bases between the germline ends. The DNA for the CDR3 is TGCAGTGCTAGTAGACGGGGGGAGACCCAGTACTTC. Its protein is CSASRRGETQYF.

The gene calls are TRBV7-2 and TRBJ2-7; 9 positions match TRBD2. V shed 5 bases, J shed 4 bases, and the junction held 3 bases outside the gene matches. Germline V gene lookup returns CDR1 SGHTA and CDR2 FQGNSA. The CDR3 totals 13 residues. DNA of the CDR3: TGTGCCAGCAGCAACCTAGCGGGGTACGAGCAGTACTTC. Its translation is CASSNLAGYEQYF.

The chain employs TRBV11-2 and TRBJ1-4, with D unresolved. Germline-derived CDR1 and CDR2 are SGHAT and FQNNGV. There are 16 residues in the CDR3. With 2 bases removed from V and 8 bases from J, the gap between germline ends came to 18 bases. DNA of the CDR3: TGTGCCAGCAGCTTATGGGCCTTTGGCCGGAGGGAAAAACTGTTTTTT. This encodes CASSLWAFGRREKLFF.

The chain is built from TRBV7-2 and TRBJ1-4; 10 bases line up with TRBD1. J lost 6 bases, V lost 1 base, and 8 bases had no gene match. This CDR3 is built from 17 residues. Germline assignment: CDR1 SGHTA and CDR2 FQGNSA. CDR3: CASSLVGTGAVYEKLFF. The CDR3 DNA is TGTGCCAGCAGCTTAGTGGGGACAGGGGCTGTTTATGAAAAACTGTTTTTT.

The V and J genes are TRBV2 and TRBJ1-2; D possibly corresponds to TRBD1 (6 bases). Germline V lookup: CDR1 SNHLY, CDR2 FYNNEI. Between the trimmed V and J ends, which lost 7 bases and 2 bases, there was a span of 14 bases. The CDR3 is made up of 14 amino acids. The CDR3 reads CASTGGGLNYGYTF. CDR3 DNA: TGTGCCAGCACCGGGGGGGGGCTGAACTATGGCTACACCTTC.

This rearrangement joins TRBV19 to TRBJ1-5, with 8 bases aligning to TRBD1. This CDR3 region has 17 residues. Germline CDR1 and CDR2: LNHDA and SQIVND (reference sequence). J gave up 3 bases and V 4 bases, and 11 bases lay outside the gene matches. The CDR3, as DNA: TGTGCCAGTAGTACCCTCGGACAGGGTCGGGACAATCAGCCCCAGCATTTT. This sequence encodes CASSTLGQGRDNQPQHF.

The chain joins TRBV24-1 to TRBJ2-2; D might be TRBD1 (6 bases). CDR1 and CDR2 from the germline V gene are KGHDR and SFDVKD. The length of the CDR3 is 15 residues. V was clipped by 4 bases and J by 1 base, with 9 bases between them. CDR3 sequence (DNA): TGTGCCACCAGTGACTGGGGGCAGAACACCGGGGAGCTGTTTTTT. This encodes CATSDWGQNTGELFF.

The gene calls are TRBV11-2 and TRBJ1-2; 8 bases fit TRBD1. Germline V gene lookup returns CDR1 SGHAT and CDR2 FQNNGV. CDR3 length equals 15 residues. The V segment lost 5 bases and the J segment 4 bases; nucleotides outside the gene matches: 9. The CDR3 DNA follows: TGTGCCAGCAGCCCTTTCGGGACAGGTTTCTATGGCTACACCTTC. It yields the protein CASSPFGTGFYGYTF. The whole variable domain, remainder taken from reference TRBV11-2 and TRBJ1-2, is EAGVAQSPRYKIIEKRQSVAFWCNPISGHATLYWYQQILGQGPKLLIQFQNNGVVDDSQLPKDRFSAERLKGVDSTLKIQPAKLEDSAVYLCASSPFGTGFYGYTFGSGTRLTVV.

This chain joins TRBV24-1 and TRBJ2-1; TRBD1 matches 9 bases. V shed 4 bases and J 9 bases; nucleotides not matched to a gene: 9. Germline lookup yields CDR1 KGHDR and CDR2 SFDVKD. The CDR3 contains 15 residues. The CDR3 loop is CATSDPVGQGTEQFF. The CDR3 DNA reads TGTGCCACCAGTGACCCAGTCGGACAGGGGACTGAGCAGTTCTTC.

This clone was counted only a few times. The chain combines TRBV5-1 with TRBJ2-2, with 12 bases fitting TRBD2. The CDR3 has 16 amino acids. Germline CDR1 SGHRS, CDR2 YFSETQ. V was clipped by 0 bases and J by 5 bases; unmatched bases: 2. This chain's CDR3 is CASSLAGLAGTGELFF. DNA of the CDR3: TGCGCCAGCAGCTTGGCCGGACTAGCGGGGACCGGGGAGCTGTTTTTT.

V is TRBV7-8 and J is TRBJ2-5, with a possible D match to TRBD2 (7 bases). The germline gives CDR1 SGHVS, CDR2 FQNEAQ. The CDR3 spans 16 residues. V dropped 5 bases and J dropped 2 bases, with 18 bases sitting between them. The DNA of the CDR3 is TGTGCCAGCAGCCGCAGGAATCGGGGGGCACAAGAGACCCAGTACTTC. Encoded protein: CASSRRNRGAQETQYF.

The chain couples TRBV4-2 to TRBJ2-7; 9 nucleotides agree with TRBD1. V lost 2 bases, J lost 6 bases, and 14 bases stayed unmatched. This CDR3 has 17 amino acids. Germline-derived CDR1 and CDR2 are LGHNA and YNFKEQ. This CDR3 is CASSQTRDRARLGEQYF. CDR3 in DNA: TGTGCCAGCAGCCAAACACGGGACAGGGCTCGGTTGGGCGAGCAGTACTTC.

This clone has more than one count but fewer than ten. J is TRBJ2-7 and V is TRBV27, with 10 bases lining up with TRBD2. Per the germline V gene, CDR1 is MNHEY and CDR2 is SMNVEV (reference sequence). V trimming: 6 bases; J trimming: 4 bases; junction bases outside the gene matches: 3. CDR3 length: 13 amino acids. The CDR3 DNA sequence: TGTGCCAGCAGCCGGACTAGCGGTTACGAGCAGTACTTC. As protein: CASSRTSGYEQYF.

Only a few counts were recorded for this clone. V gene TRBV3-1 (or the pseudogene TRBV3-2) combines with J gene TRBJ1-1; a weak D match, TRBD1 (5 bases). This CDR3 comprises 15 residues. Germline-derived CDR1 and CDR2 are LGHDT and YNNKEL (reference sequence). With 1 base removed from V and 1 base from J, the gap between germline ends came to 10 bases. CDR3 sequence reads: CASSQVQGANTEAFF. CDR3 DNA sequence: TGTGCCAGCAGCCAAGTCCAAGGGGCGAACACTGAAGCTTTCTTT.

This chain joins TRBV7-6 and TRBJ2-1; 8 bases match TRBD2. The CDR3 contains 15 residues. Germline assignment: CDR1 SGHVS and CDR2 FNYEAQ. The V gene end was trimmed by 1 base and the J gene end by 8 bases; junction bases not matched to a gene: 7. CDR3 DNA: TGTGCCAGCAGCTTAGGTAGCGGGATGGTCTATGAGCAGTTCTTC. Translation gives CASSLGSGMVYEQFF.

This sequence joins TRBV5-4 and TRBJ1-1; D perhaps matches TRBD1 (6 bases). Germline assignment: CDR1 SGHNT and CDR2 YYREEE (reference sequence). The CDR3 is 12 residues long. The V end lost 7 bases, the J end lost 5 bases, and 12 bases lay between the germline ends. The CDR3, as DNA: TGTGCCAGCGGACCAGGGGAAACTGAAGCTTTCTTT. Translation: CASGPGETEAFF.

The chain has TRBV27 and TRBJ1-2, with D possibly being TRBD1 (6 bases). This CDR3 region has 15 residues. V lost 7 bases, J lost 5 bases, and 20 bases lay in between. Per germline, CDR1 MNHEY and CDR2 SMNVEV (reference sequence). The CDR3 coding sequence is TGTGCCAGCACAAAATCAGCAGGGGCGAAATATGGCTACACCTTC. Translation gives CASTKSAGAKYGYTF.

V is TRBV19 and J is TRBJ1-1; no clear D. V was cut by 8 bases and J by 5 bases, with 9 bases left in between. CDR3 size: 11 residues. Germline V gene lookup returns CDR1 LNHDA and CDR2 SQIVND (reference sequence). CDR3 residues: CASEEKTEAFF. The CDR3 nucleotides read TGTGCCAGTGAAGAGAAAACTGAAGCTTTCTTT.

V is TRBV6-6 and J is TRBJ1-6; D possibly corresponds to TRBD1 (6 bases). From germline, CDR1 is MNHNY and CDR2 SVGAGI (reference sequence). There are 14 residues in the CDR3. Trimming removed 6 bases from V and 7 bases from J, with 13 bases in between. The CDR3 sequence: CASRGGAENSPLHF. The CDR3 DNA reads as TGTGCCAGCAGGGGGGGGGCAGAAAATTCACCCCTCCACTTT.

The rearrangement joins TRBV5-6 to TRBJ2-5; TRBD2 is a possible D gene (5 bases). The CDR3 extends over 15 amino acids. Per germline, CDR1 SGHDT and CDR2 YYEEEE. Trimming removed 2 bases from V and 1 base from J, with 12 bases in between. DNA of the CDR3: TGTGCCAGCAGCTTTCTGGGAGTGGGCCAAGAGACCCAGTACTTC. This translates into CASSFLGVGQETQYF.

In this sample, this clone turned up a few times. The chain recombines TRBV5-1 with TRBJ1-4; 7 positions match TRBD1. Germline CDR1 reads SGHRS; CDR2 reads YFSETQ. This CDR3 has 14 residues. The V and J ends lost 3 bases and 7 bases, in that order; junction bases with no gene match: 6. The CDR3 DNA sequence: TGCGCCAGCAGCTCCCGACAGGGTGGTGAAAAACTGTTTTTT. This translates into CASSSRQGGEKLFF.

There are a few counts of this clone. The chain uses TRBV6-5 and TRBJ1-5; 7 bases are a match to TRBD1. Germline CDR1 and CDR2: MNHEY and SVGAGI. V dropped 9 bases and J dropped 10; count of bases not matched to a gene: 15. The CDR3 is 14 residues long. CDR3 residues: CASAPRQGNSPQHF. In DNA form, the CDR3 reads TGTGCCAGTGCGCCGCGACAGGGAAATAGCCCCCAGCATTTT.

The chain combines TRBV23-1 with TRBJ1-5; D ambiguous. TRBV23-1 is given ORF status, its function remaining uncertain. This CDR3 is 13 amino acids long. The V and J ends lost 4 bases and 6 bases respectively, with 10 bases between them. This CDR3 is CASSRGKAQPQHF. The CDR3 region has the DNA TGCGCCAGCAGTCGAGGAAAAGCTCAGCCCCAGCATTTT.

The chain recombines TRBV19 with TRBJ2-5; D may be TRBD1 (6 bases). Germline CDR1 reads LNHDA; CDR2 reads SQIVND (reference sequence). The CDR3 is made up of 16 amino acids. V lost 2 bases, J lost 4 bases, and 17 bases lay in between. Written as DNA, the CDR3 is TGTGCCAGTAGTATAATGAGCAGGGGTGGTGGAGAGACCCAGTACTTC. Its protein is CASSIMSRGGGETQYF. Full variable domain (outside the CDR3, taken from reference TRBV19 and TRBJ2-5): DGGITQSPKYLFRKEGQNVTLSCEQNLNHDAMYWYRQDPGQGLRLIYYSQIVNDFQKGDIAEGYSVSREKKESFPLTVTSAQKNPTAFYLCASSIMSRGGGETQYFGPGTRLLVL.